Listed here are 20 T cell receptor beta chains from one sample, sequenced in a study of T-cell memory formation after mild COVID-19. In TCRdb, the 5' RACE reads were re-called with MiXCR into one record per CDR3 protein. The sample has tens of thousands of distinct CDR3 sequences; less than 15% are singletons. The sequencing sample was made of PBMCs or a T cell subset sorted from them (not recorded which). The receptors stem from an adult woman who had mild COVID-19 (a few samples of this study predate the infection). Cell type and time point are not known.

This clonotype was found once. The chain uses TRBV24-1 and TRBJ2-5, with D tentatively TRBD2 (6 bases). Germline CDR1 and CDR2: KGHDR and SFDVKD. The CDR3 has 18 residues. Trimming pared 2 bases from V and 5 bases from J, leaving 23 bases between. In nucleotides, the CDR3 is TGTGCCACCAGTGATTGGCCGACAGCTCCGGACTACAGGGAGACCCAGTACTTC. It yields the protein CATSDWPTAPDYRETQYF.

This clonotype showed up just a few times. The chain links TRBV30 to TRBJ1-1; D not resolved. The V end was cut by 3 bases, the J end by 5 bases, with 10 bases between. This CDR3 is 12 amino acids long. Looked up from germline, CDR1 is GTSNPN and CDR2 is SVGIG (reference sequence). The chain's CDR3 is CAWSVGKTEAFF. The CDR3 DNA follows: TGTGCCTGGAGCGTCGGGAAGACTGAAGCTTTCTTT.

The chain employs TRBV15 and TRBJ1-5, with no clear D. Germline loops: CDR1 LNHNV, CDR2 YYDKDF (reference sequence). The germline V and J ends were trimmed by 6 bases and 1 base, with 7 bases remaining between them. The CDR3 loop spans 13 amino acids. CDR3 nucleotide sequence: TGTGCCACCAGTATACAGAGCAATCAGCCCCAGCATTTT. Translating it yields CATSIQSNQPQHF.

This chain uses TRBV4-1 with TRBJ1-5; TRBD1 might be the D (5 bases). Germline lookup yields CDR1 MGHRA and CDR2 YSYEKL. V dropped 1 base and J dropped 7 bases, with 8 bases sitting between them. CDR3 length equals 13 residues. CDR3 protein: CASSQGQGQPQHF. The CDR3 region has the DNA TGCGCCAGCAGCCAAGGGCAGGGCCAGCCCCAGCATTTT.

This clonotype was seen a handful of times. The V call is TRBV27, the J call TRBJ2-7, with D hard to call. The CDR3 sequence is 13 residues long. The germline CDR1 and CDR2 sequences are MNHEY and SMNVEV (reference sequence). Trimming took 3 bases from V and 4 from J, leaving 10 bases between them. CDR3 protein: CASSFNPRYEQYF. The DNA of the CDR3 is TGTGCCAGCAGTTTTAACCCCAGATACGAGCAGTACTTC.

This clonotype was seen more than once but under ten times. The rearrangement joins TRBV29-1 to TRBJ2-1; D remains unclear. Per germline, CDR1 SQVTM and CDR2 ANQGSEA. CDR3 length: 14 residues. The germline V and J ends were trimmed by 5 bases and 5 bases, with 16 bases remaining between them. The CDR3 DNA reads as TGCAGCGTTCGGACGGGCCAGTTGGACAATGAGCAGTTCTTC. It encodes CSVRTGQLDNEQFF.

V is TRBV27 and J is TRBJ2-1; D tentatively reads TRBD1 or TRBD2 (5 bases each). Between the trimmed V and J ends, which lost 2 bases and 7 bases, there was a span of 9 bases. The CDR3 has 13 amino acids. From germline, CDR1 is MNHEY and CDR2 SMNVEV (reference sequence). This CDR3 is CASSLGGQNEQFF. CDR3 DNA: TGTGCCAGCAGTTTAGGGGGTCAGAATGAGCAGTTCTTC.

This clonotype was seen a handful of times. The chain employs TRBV12-3 or TRBV12-4 and TRBJ2-7; D gene unclear. The CDR3 is 13 residues long. Deletions cut 0 bases from V and 9 bases from J, with 12 bases between. CDR3 nucleotide sequence: TGTGCCAGCAGTTTAGCACCCATAGGGTGGCAGTACTTC. This translates into CASSLAPIGWQYF.

The V gene is TRBV4-1, the J gene TRBJ1-1; 7 bases are shared with TRBD1. Germline V gives CDR1 MGHRA, CDR2 YSYEKL. Germline trimming cut 3 bases from V and 5 bases from J; bases unmatched to any gene: 6. There are 14 residues in the CDR3. CDR3 sequence: CASSHGPGGTEAFF. The CDR3 coding sequence is TGCGCCAGCAGCCATGGCCCAGGGGGAACTGAAGCTTTCTTT.

This clonotype was seen only a few times. The chain carries TRBV12-3 or TRBV12-4 and TRBJ2-5; 8 nucleotides align to TRBD1. The trim removed 7 bases at V and 3 bases at J, leaving 7 bases unmatched. The CDR3 spans 14 residues. The CDR3, as DNA: TGTGCCAGCACTTCTGAGACAGGGGAAGAGACCCAGTACTTC. Amino acids: CASTSETGEETQYF.

This clonotype appeared a few times. The V and J genes are TRBV2 and TRBJ2-3; TRBD2 matches 13 bases. The CDR3 covers 18 residues. Germline CDR1 and CDR2: SNHLY and FYNNEI. Trimming took 6 bases from V and 0 from J; bases not matched to a gene: 9. The CDR3 is CASSEKGTSGASTDTQYF. The CDR3 region has the DNA TGTGCCAGCAGCGAAAAAGGGACTAGCGGGGCTAGCACAGATACGCAGTATTTT.

This clonotype was seen a few times. The DNA for the CDR3 is TGCGCCAGCAGCCAAGATAGATCGGGGACAGGGTATGATGAAGCTTTCTTT. Protein sequence: CASSQDRSGTGYDEAFF. The V gene is TRBV4-1, the J gene TRBJ1-1, with 9 bases that match TRBD1. Germline values: CDR1 MGHRA, CDR2 YSYEKL. This CDR3 comprises 17 residues. V gave up 0 bases and J gave up 7 bases; unmatched junction bases: 12.

The rearrangement uses TRBV4-1 and TRBJ2-7; 7 bases are shared with TRBD1. Germline values: CDR1 MGHRA, CDR2 YSYEKL. The CDR3 contains 15 residues. The junction had 4 bases not matched to a gene; V was cut back by 0 bases and J by 2 bases. CDR3 in amino acids: CASSQEGQEAYEQYF. The CDR3 DNA sequence: TGCGCCAGCAGCCAAGAAGGACAGGAGGCCTACGAGCAGTACTTC.

The chain recombines TRBV5-6 with TRBJ1-5; D is unclear. The V end lost 4 bases, the J end lost 6 bases, and 5 bases lay between the germline ends. The CDR3 has 11 amino acids. Germline assignment: CDR1 SGHDT and CDR2 YYEEEE. The CDR3 loop reads CASSKGQPQHF. The CDR3 region has the DNA TGTGCCAGCAGCAAGGGTCAGCCCCAGCATTTT.

J is TRBJ2-7 and V is TRBV11-3, with TRBD2 as a possible D gene (5 bases). CDR1 and CDR2 (germline): SGHNT, YENEEA. Trimming took off 1 base at V and 7 bases at J, with 8 bases between the two ends. CDR3 length equals 12 residues. This CDR3 reads CASSLARGEQYF. As DNA, the CDR3 is TGTGCCAGCAGCTTAGCACGGGGAGAGCAGTACTTC.

This clonotype has ten or more counts. CDR3 coding DNA: TGTGCCAGCAGCAAAGACAAGAGTATTCGGGTACAGGGACCAACCTACGAGCAGTACTTC. Its translation is CASSKDKSIRVQGPTYEQYF. The J gene is TRBJ2-7, the V gene TRBV21-1; the D call TRBD1 from the table was never checked on the DNA. TRBV21-1 is a pseudogene. There are 20 residues in the CDR3.

The rearrangement joins TRBV5-1 to TRBJ2-2; TRBD2 aligns across 7 bases. With 4 bases clipped from V and 2 bases from J, the junction kept 14 bases outside the gene matches. The length of the CDR3 is 18 residues. Germline V gives CDR1 SGHRS, CDR2 YFSETQ. CDR3 in DNA: TGCGCCAGCAGCACTGTGGTTATGAGCGGGGTCAACACCGGGGAGCTGTTTTTT. This encodes CASSTVVMSGVNTGELFF.

This clonotype was seen more than once but under ten times. This rearrangement joins TRBV20-1 to TRBJ2-5; 12 bases fit TRBD1. The CDR3 has 17 amino acids. The germline CDR1 and CDR2 sequences are DFQATT and SNEGSKA (reference sequence). Germline trimming cut 6 bases from V and 5 bases from J; bases unmatched to any gene: 16. The CDR3 here is CSAEGGTGGPWMETQYF. CDR3 nucleotides: TGCAGTGCCGAGGGCGGGACAGGGGGCCCGTGGATGGAGACCCAGTACTTC.

This rearrangement joins TRBV29-1 to TRBJ2-4; D not resolved. CDR1 and CDR2 (germline): SQVTM, ANQGSEA. Trimming removed 3 bases at V and 5 bases at J, with 14 bases between. This CDR3 has 14 amino acids. DNA for the CDR3: TGCAGCGTTGAGGGGTCCCCATTGGAAAACATTCAGTACTTC. Translated, it gives CSVEGSPLENIQYF. The variable domain in full, with the rest retrieved from reference TRBV29-1 and TRBJ2-4, is SAVISQKPSRDICQRGTSLTIQCQVDSQVTMMFWYRQQPGQSLTLIATANQGSEATYESGFVIDKFPISRPNLTFSTLTVSNMSPEDSSIYLCSVEGSPLENIQYFGAGTRLSVL.

In this sample, this clonotype turned up a few times. This rearrangement joins TRBV5-1 to TRBJ1-6, with 7 positions matching TRBD1. The CDR3 length is 16 residues. Per germline, CDR1 SGHRS and CDR2 YFSETQ. V shed 0 bases and J 7 bases; nucleotides not matched to a gene: 7. CDR3 protein: CASSLGQGLWNSPLHF. The CDR3 DNA follows: TGCGCCAGCAGCTTGGGACAGGGATTGTGGAATTCACCCCTCCACTTT. The whole variable domain, filled in from reference TRBV5-1 and TRBJ1-6, reads KAGVTQTPRYLIKTRGQQVTLSCSPISGHRSVSWYQQTPGQGLQFLFEYFSETQRNKGNFPGRFSGRQFSNSRSEMNVSTLELGDSALYLCASSLGQGLWNSPLHFGNGTRLTVT.